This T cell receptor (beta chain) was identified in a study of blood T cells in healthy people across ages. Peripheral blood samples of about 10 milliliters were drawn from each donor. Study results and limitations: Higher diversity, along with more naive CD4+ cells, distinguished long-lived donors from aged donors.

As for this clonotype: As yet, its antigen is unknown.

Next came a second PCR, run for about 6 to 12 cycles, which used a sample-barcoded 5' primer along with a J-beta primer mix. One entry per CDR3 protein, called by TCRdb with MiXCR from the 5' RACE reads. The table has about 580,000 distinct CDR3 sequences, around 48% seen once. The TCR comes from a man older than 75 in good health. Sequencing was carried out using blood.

The CDR3 is CATSRGTKGGVGYTF. For the CDR3, the DNA is TGTGCCACCAGCAGAGGGACGAAGGGGGGTGTTGGCTACACCTTC. The V gene is TRBV15, the J gene TRBJ1-2; D is perhaps TRBD1 (6 bases). The CDR3 has 15 residues. The germline CDR1 and CDR2 sequences are LNHNV and YYDKDF (reference sequence). V was pared by 1 base and J by 7 bases, with 16 bases between.